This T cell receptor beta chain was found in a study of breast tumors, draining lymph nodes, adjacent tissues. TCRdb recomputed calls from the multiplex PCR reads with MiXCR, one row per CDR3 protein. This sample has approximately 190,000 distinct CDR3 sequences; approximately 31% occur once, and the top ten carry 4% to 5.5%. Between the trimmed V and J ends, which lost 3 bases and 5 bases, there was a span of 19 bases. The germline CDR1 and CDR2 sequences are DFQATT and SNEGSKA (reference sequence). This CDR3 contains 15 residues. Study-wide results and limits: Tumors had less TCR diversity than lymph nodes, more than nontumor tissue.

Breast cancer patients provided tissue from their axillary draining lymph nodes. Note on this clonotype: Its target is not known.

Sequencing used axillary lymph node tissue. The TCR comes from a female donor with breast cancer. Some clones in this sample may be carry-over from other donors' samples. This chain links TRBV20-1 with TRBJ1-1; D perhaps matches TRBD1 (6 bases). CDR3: CSARGGGAENTEAFF. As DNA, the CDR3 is TGCAGTGCTAGGGGTGGGGGGGCTGAGAATACTGAAGCTTTCTTT.